The T cell receptor beta chain described here comes from a study of blood T cells in healthy people across ages. Only a few counts were recorded for this clonotype. Germline CDR1 reads MNHNY; CDR2 reads SVGAGI (reference sequence). The CDR3 totals 13 residues. A second PCR, run for about 7 to 11 cycles, used a sample-barcoded 5' primer plus a J-beta primer mix. TCRdb redid the calling of the 5' RACE reads with MiXCR, one entry per CDR3 protein. Here the sample spans 730,000 or so distinct CDR3 sequences, roughly two fifths being singletons. Sample: blood. This chain connects TRBV6-6 to TRBJ2-1; no clear D gene. The J call may not be correct, given that the DNA end is closer to TRBJ2-7. This receptor was taken from an elderly man in good health. The chain's CDR3 is CACSRYSYNEQYF. Here the CDR3 DNA reads TGTGCCTGCTCACGGTACTCCTACAATGAGCAGTACTTC.